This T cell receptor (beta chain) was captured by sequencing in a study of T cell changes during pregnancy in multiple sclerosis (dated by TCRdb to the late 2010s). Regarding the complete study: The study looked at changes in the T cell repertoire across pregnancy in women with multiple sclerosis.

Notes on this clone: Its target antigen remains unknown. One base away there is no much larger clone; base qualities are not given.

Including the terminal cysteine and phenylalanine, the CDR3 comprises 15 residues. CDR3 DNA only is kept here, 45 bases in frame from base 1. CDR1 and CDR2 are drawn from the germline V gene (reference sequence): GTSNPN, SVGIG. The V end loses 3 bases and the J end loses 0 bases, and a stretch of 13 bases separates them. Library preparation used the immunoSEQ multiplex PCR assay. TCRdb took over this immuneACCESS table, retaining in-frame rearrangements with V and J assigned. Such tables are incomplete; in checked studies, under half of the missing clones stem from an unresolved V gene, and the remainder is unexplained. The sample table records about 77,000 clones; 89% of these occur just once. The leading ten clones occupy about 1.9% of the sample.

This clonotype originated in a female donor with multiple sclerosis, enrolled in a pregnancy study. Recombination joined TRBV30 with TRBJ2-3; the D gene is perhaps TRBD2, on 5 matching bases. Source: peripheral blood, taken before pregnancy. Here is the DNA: TGTGCCTGGAGCGGGCGGGCAGCTAGCACAGATACGCAGTATTTT. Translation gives CAWSGRAASTDTQYF.